Each of the 15 T cell receptor beta chains below was sequenced from the same sample in a study of T cell responses to AZD1222 COVID-19 vaccine. Clones were sequenced by immunoSEQ multiplex PCR, and TCRdb holds only the in-frame ones, with some missing. The sample holds over 100,000 clones, approximately 93% seen once. The material sequenced was peripheral blood, taken on day 0 of AZD1222 vaccination. These receptors all come from an adult in good health.

This chain uses TRBV11-3 with TRBJ2-1, with D perhaps matching TRBD2 (5 bases). The V gene's germline CDR1 is SGHNT and CDR2 YENEEA. This CDR3 is built from 13 residues. V was trimmed by 4 bases and J by 10 bases, leaving 14 bases between them. The CDR3 here is CASSSTRTGEQFF. Written as DNA, the CDR3 is TGTGCCAGCAGCTCCACCCGGACTGGCGAGCAGTTCTTC.

V is TRBV3-1 (or the pseudogene TRBV3-2) and J is TRBJ1-4, with D perhaps matching TRBD1 (6 bases). The germline V gene has CDR1 LGHDT and CDR2 YNNKEL (reference sequence). The CDR3 loop spans 15 amino acids. V gave up 3 bases and J gave up 8 bases, with 16 bases separating them. The CDR3 DNA is TGTGCCAGCAGCCAGGAAAGACAGGTGGTGGAAAAACTGTTTTTT. It yields the protein CASSQERQVVEKLFF.

V usage is TRBV25-1 and J usage is TRBJ2-7; 7 bases agree with TRBD1. The CDR3 loop spans 13 amino acids. Germline V gene data show CDR1 as MGHDK and CDR2 as SYGVNS. Unmatched junction bases numbered 3, after V lost 1 base and J lost 6 bases. For the CDR3, the DNA is TGTGCCAGCAGTGAATCCCCAGGGGGCGAGCAGTACTTC. Translation gives CASSESPGGEQYF.

This clone was seen a handful of times. The chain recombines TRBV7-9 with TRBJ2-7, with 10 bases matching TRBD2. The CDR3 totals 14 residues. The V gene end was trimmed by 4 bases and the J gene end by 3 bases; junction bases not matched to a gene: 3. The germline gives CDR1 SEHNR, CDR2 FQNEAQ (reference sequence). The CDR3 protein is CASSSAGGDYEQYF. CDR3 nucleotides: TGTGCCAGCAGCTCAGCGGGGGGGGACTACGAGCAGTACTTC.

V is TRBV28 and J is TRBJ2-7, with TRBD2 matching 12 bases. J gave up 2 bases and V 6 bases, and 5 bases lay outside the gene matches. Germline lookup yields CDR1 MDHEN and CDR2 SYDVKM. The CDR3 is 15 amino acids. The CDR3: CASRPTSGGTYEQYF. The CDR3 DNA is TGTGCCAGCAGGCCAACTAGCGGGGGGACCTACGAGCAGTACTTC.

The gene calls are TRBV10-3 and TRBJ1-5; D is perhaps TRBD1 (6 bases). The germline V gene encodes CDR1 ENHRY and CDR2 SYGVKD. V gave up 1 base and J gave up 1 base, with 11 bases separating them. The CDR3 length is 16 residues. Here the CDR3 reads CAISEFRQVSNQPQHF. As DNA, the CDR3 is TGTGCCATCAGTGAGTTCAGACAGGTCAGCAATCAGCCCCAGCATTTT.

This clone was recorded a few times. V gene TRBV5-1 combines with J gene TRBJ2-7; D gene uncertain. Trimming shortened V by 4 bases and J by 2 bases, and 13 bases separated the two germline ends. Germline V gene lookup returns CDR1 SGHRS and CDR2 YFSETQ. CDR3 length: 14 amino acids. Here the CDR3 reads CASSLETAPYEQYF. The CDR3 bases are TGCGCCAGCAGCCTTGAGACGGCCCCCTACGAGCAGTACTTC. Full variable domain (outside the CDR3, taken from reference TRBV5-1 and TRBJ2-7): KAGVTQTPRYLIKTRGQQVTLSCSPISGHRSVSWYQQTPGQGLQFLFEYFSETQRNKGNFPGRFSGRQFSNSRSEMNVSTLELGDSALYLCASSLETAPYEQYFGPGTRLTVT.

The chain employs TRBV10-2 and TRBJ1-6; D unresolved. Trimming removed 10 bases from V and 6 bases from J, with 10 bases in between. Germline-derived CDR1 and CDR2 are WSHSY and SAAADI. The CDR3 consists of 12 residues. The CDR3 is CATLGGNSPLHF. CDR3 DNA sequence: TGCGCCACCTTGGGCGGTAATTCACCCCTCCACTTT.

The CDR3 loop reads CASSWTGLGSPLHF. The CDR3 DNA is TGTGCCAGCAGCTGGACAGGGTTAGGATCACCCCTCCACTTT. The chain is built from TRBV5-5 and TRBJ1-6; 8 nucleotides align to TRBD1. Germline V lookup: CDR1 SGHKS, CDR2 YYEKEE (reference sequence). The CDR3 consists of 14 residues. V was pared by 3 bases and J by 10 bases, with 6 bases of the junction left unmatched.

This chain connects TRBV5-5 to TRBJ2-1; TRBD2 agrees at 12 bases. V lost 4 bases and J lost 2; bases outside the gene matches: 7. Germline loops: CDR1 SGHKS, CDR2 YYEKEE (reference sequence). The CDR3 spans 17 residues. CDR3 loop: CASSNLTSGGPYNEQFF. In nucleotides, the CDR3 is TGTGCCAGCAGCAACCTGACTAGCGGGGGACCCTACAATGAGCAGTTCTTC.

The J gene is TRBJ1-2, the V gene TRBV4-3; D is perhaps TRBD1 (6 bases). The CDR3 runs to 15 residues. The germline V gene has CDR1 LGHNA and CDR2 YSLEER. V was cut by 0 bases and J by 4 bases, with 12 bases left in between. CDR3 amino acids: CASSQERGEFYGYTF. In DNA, the CDR3 is TGCGCCAGCAGCCAAGAAAGGGGGGAATTCTATGGCTACACCTTC.

The chain links TRBV7-2 to TRBJ2-7, with 10 bases matching TRBD2. Per germline, CDR1 SGHTA and CDR2 FQGNSA. This CDR3 is 15 amino acids long. Trimming took 1 base from V and 3 from J; bases not matched to a gene: 3. CDR3 coding DNA: TGTGCCAGCAGCTTAGAACTAGCGGGGATCTACGAGCAGTACTTC. Its translation: CASSLELAGIYEQYF.

The CDR3 DNA sequence: TGCGCCAGCAGCCAGGAGAGAGTGAACACTGAAGCTTTCTTT. Translated, it gives CASSQERVNTEAFF. The chain has TRBV4-3 and TRBJ1-1, with D uncertain. V was shortened by 3 bases and J by 0 bases, with 8 bases between the two germline ends. CDR1 is LGHNA and CDR2 is YSLEER in the germline V gene. The CDR3 sequence is 14 residues long.

This chain links TRBV19 with TRBJ2-7; 12 bases fit TRBD1. CDR1 is LNHDA and CDR2 is SQIVND in the germline V gene (reference sequence). The ends lost 10 bases at V and 6 bases at J; junction bases unmatched: 10. The CDR3 spans 14 residues. CDR3 sequence: CATRQWDRGPEQYF. CDR3 bases: TGTGCCACCAGACAGTGGGACAGGGGGCCCGAGCAGTACTTC.

The rearrangement links TRBV5-6 to TRBJ1-5; 8 nucleotides match TRBD1. The V segment lost 4 bases and the J segment 6 bases; nucleotides outside the gene matches: 12. CDR1 and CDR2 (germline): SGHDT, YYEEEE. CDR3 length equals 16 residues. CDR3 nucleotide sequence: TGTGCCAGCAGCCAATATGGCAGGGGGCAAGTTCAGCCCCAGCATTTT. This translates into CASSQYGRGQVQPQHF.